These 13 T cell receptor beta chains were sequenced from one sample in a study of identical twins. TCRdb re-analysed the 5' RACE reads in MiXCR, keeping a single row per CDR3 protein. The repertoire holds about 530,000 distinct CDR3 sequences, 13% to 15% seen once, with 0.44% in the top ten. The same data also contributed to another study, on yellow fever vaccine responses in identical twins.

Sequenced input: CD4+ T cells sorted from blood. These receptors originate from a woman between 18 and 30 years old in good health.

The chain employs TRBV2 and TRBJ2-1; TRBD2 aligns across 16 bases. The CDR3 is made up of 18 amino acids. J gave up 4 bases and V 4 bases, and 7 bases lay outside the gene matches. From germline, CDR1 is SNHLY and CDR2 FYNNEI. The DNA for the CDR3 is TGTGCCAGCAGTGGGGGACTAGCGGGAGGGGCTGGGTACAATGAGCAGTTCTTC. It codes for CASSGGLAGGAGYNEQFF.

This clonotype was found a few times. CDR3 sequence: CASSPRARGDREQFF. In DNA form, the CDR3 reads TGTGCCAGCAGCCCAAGGGCGCGGGGGGATCGTGAGCAGTTCTTC. The chain joins TRBV7-8 to TRBJ2-1; 8 bases fit TRBD2. The trim removed 5 bases at V and 9 bases at J, leaving 12 bases unmatched. Germline V gene lookup returns CDR1 SGHVS and CDR2 FQNEAQ. CDR3 length: 15 residues.

CDR3: CASSPRDSYNEQFF. The CDR3 coding sequence is TGTGCCAGCAGTCCCAGAGATTCCTACAATGAGCAGTTCTTC. The chain recombines TRBV28 with TRBJ2-1; D uncertain. The CDR3 contains 14 residues. The germline V gene has CDR1 MDHEN and CDR2 SYDVKM. Trimming left V 5 bases short and J 1 base short, with 9 bases between.

V and J are TRBV12-3 or TRBV12-4 and TRBJ2-1, with no clear D. V dropped 5 bases and J dropped 3 bases, with 11 bases sitting between them. The CDR3 runs to 14 residues. The DNA for the CDR3 is TGTGCCAGCAGTGGACCTCCTATCTACAATGAGCAGTTCTTC. This sequence encodes CASSGPPIYNEQFF.

The chain combines TRBV11-2 with TRBJ2-7, with D perhaps matching TRBD2 (5 bases). The CDR3 sequence is 13 residues long. The germline V and J ends were trimmed by 6 bases and 3 bases, with 12 bases remaining between them. Germline lookup yields CDR1 SGHAT and CDR2 FQNNGV. The CDR3 nucleotides are TGTGCCAGCAGGGGAGACCTAGTCTACGAGCAGTACTTC. Its translation is CASRGDLVYEQYF.

The chain carries TRBV29-1 and TRBJ2-7; TRBD1 aligns across 8 bases. Germline CDR1 SQVTM, CDR2 ANQGSEA. The CDR3 extends over 15 amino acids. Trimming cost V 5 bases and J 2 bases; bases outside gene matches: 11. The CDR3 protein is CSVSQPGQETYEQYF. CDR3 coding DNA: TGCAGCGTTTCTCAACCGGGACAGGAAACCTACGAGCAGTACTTC.

This sequence joins TRBV27 and TRBJ2-7; 11 positions match TRBD1. V was clipped by 4 bases and J by 5 bases; unmatched bases: 7. The CDR3 consists of 15 residues. The germline CDR1 and CDR2 sequences are MNHEY and SMNVEV (reference sequence). The CDR3 protein is CASSSAGTGGNEQYF. Here the CDR3 DNA reads TGTGCCAGCAGTTCCGCCGGGACAGGGGGTAACGAGCAGTACTTC.

This sequence joins TRBV25-1 and TRBJ1-3; D is ambiguous. The CDR3 has 17 amino acids. Germline CDR1 is MGHDK and CDR2 is SYGVNS. Trimming removed 1 base from V and 0 bases from J, with 13 bases in between. The CDR3 region is CASSESRKWDSGNTIYF. The CDR3 nucleotides read TGTGCCAGCAGTGAATCCCGTAAGTGGGACTCTGGAAACACCATATATTTT.

This clonotype appeared a few times. V usage is TRBV29-1 and J usage is TRBJ1-1; weak D call: TRBD1 (5 bases). Between the trimmed V and J ends, which lost 3 bases and 1 base, there was a span of 9 bases. Germline V gives CDR1 SQVTM, CDR2 ANQGSEA. This CDR3 is 13 amino acids long. The CDR3 DNA sequence: TGCAGCGTTGATAGACAGCCGAACACTGAAGCTTTCTTT. This codes for CSVDRQPNTEAFF. Filled out from reference TRBV29-1 and TRBJ1-1, the complete variable domain reads SAVISQKPSRDICQRGTSLTIQCQVDSQVTMMFWYRQQPGQSLTLIATANQGSEATYESGFVIDKFPISRPNLTFSTLTVSNMSPEDSSIYLCSVDRQPNTEAFFGQGTRLTVV.

The chain employs TRBV29-1 and TRBJ2-7, with 8 bases fitting TRBD1. The length of the CDR3 is 13 residues. Losses at the gene ends were 5 bases for V and 2 bases for J; bases not matched to a gene: 5. CDR1 and CDR2 from the germline V gene are SQVTM and ANQGSEA. The CDR3 region is CSVPGQGTYEQYV. Written as DNA, the CDR3 is TGCAGCGTTCCCGGACAGGGAACCTACGAGCAGTACGTC.

This clonotype showed up just a few times. This chain joins TRBV12-3 or TRBV12-4 and TRBJ2-3, with 10 bases that match TRBD2. CDR3 size: 16 residues. Trimming cost V 6 bases and J 4 bases; bases outside gene matches: 10. CDR3 residues: CASRRTGTSVADTQYF. CDR3 nucleotide sequence: TGTGCCAGCAGGCGCACCGGGACTAGCGTAGCAGATACGCAGTATTTT.

This clonotype was picked up a small number of times. The chain recombines TRBV9 with TRBJ2-2; TRBD2 is a possible D gene (6 bases). V lost 2 bases and J lost 4, with 9 bases in between. The CDR3 sequence is 14 residues long. Germline V gene lookup returns CDR1 SGDLS and CDR2 YYNGEE. The CDR3 coding sequence is TGTGCCAGCAGCGTCGGACTAACCACCGGGGAGCTGTTTTTT. As protein: CASSVGLTTGELFF. Complete variable domain (other parts from reference TRBV9 and TRBJ2-2): DSGVTQTPKHLITATGQRVTLRCSPRSGDLSVYWYQQSLDQGLQFLIQYYNGEERAKGNILERFSAQQFPDLHSELNLSSLELGDSALYFCASSVGLTTGELFFGEGSRLTVL.

The chain uses TRBV10-3 and TRBJ2-7; possible D gene TRBD2, 6 bases. This CDR3 is 16 amino acids long. Germline lookup yields CDR1 ENHRY and CDR2 SYGVKD. Trimming left V 3 bases short and J 6 bases short, with 21 bases between. CDR3 nucleotide sequence: TGTGCCATCAGTGAAGGTGCCGGCTCCCCGGGGGTCGAGCAGTACTTC. Protein product: CAISEGAGSPGVEQYF.